This T cell receptor beta chain derives from a study of blood T cell repertoires in COVID-19. Libraries were prepared by immunoSEQ multiplex PCR; TCRdb keeps only in-frame clonotypes and omits some of them. The sample contains under 350,000 clones, around 92% of which appear only once. Germline V lookup: CDR1 SNHLY, CDR2 FYNNEI. The CDR3 covers 15 residues. Trimming removed 5 bases from V and 2 bases from J; junction bases left unmatched: 5. The sequenced material came from PBMCs or T cells enriched from blood (not recorded which). The chain combines TRBV2 with TRBJ2-3, with TRBD1 matching 9 bases. This clonotype was sampled from a woman aged 60-75 years who had recovered from COVID-19. The CDR3 loop is CASSMDRGNTDTQYF. The CDR3 region has the DNA TGTGCCAGCAGTATGGACAGGGGAAACACAGATACGCAGTATTTT.